These 28 T cell receptor beta chains were all obtained from the same sample, sequenced in a study of tissue T cells after allogeneic stem cell transplantation. As for time point: mouse harvest day 14 after allogeneic transplant. Tail vein injection delivered 10^7 T-cell-depleted bone marrow cells and 10^6 splenic CD5+ T cells. Sequencing was performed with immunoSEQ multiplex PCR; in TCRdb, only in-frame clones are kept and a portion is missing. This sample has just over 3,000 clones; approximately 48% occur once, and the top ten carry roughly a third. Sequenced sample: gut tissue. All receptors derive from a female BALB/c mouse given C57BL/6 T cells with graft-versus-host disease after an allogeneic hematopoietic cell transplant.

As concerns this clone: Mouse names are used for the genes. The DNA ends 1 residue before the CDR3 does, and the rest of the CDR3 is filled in from the germline J gene. V and J are TRBV26 and TRBJ1-3; D possibly corresponds to TRBD1 (6 bases). The CDR3 spans 13 residues. Germline V CDR1 and CDR2: KGHPV, FQNQEV (reference sequence). The V end lost 4 bases, the J end lost 2 bases, and 6 bases lay between the germline ends. The CDR3 sequence: CASSRGPGNTLYF. CDR3 bases read: TGTGCCAGCAGTCGGGGGCCTGGAAATACGCTCTAT.

With regard to this clone: Gene and germline names: mouse. The read halts 1 residue ahead of the CDR3 end, with the missing end drawn from the germline J gene. This chain links TRBV19 with TRBJ2-7, with D tentatively TRBD1 (5 bases). The germline V gene has CDR1 FNHDT and CDR2 SITEND (reference sequence). The V end was cut by 7 bases, the J end by 0 bases, with 8 bases between. This CDR3 spans 12 amino acids. CDR3 residues: CASSDISYEQYF. Incomplete CDR3 DNA: TGTGCCAGCTCGGACATCTCCTATGAACAGTAC.

Notes on this clone: Gene names are mouse gene names. The read comes to an end 1 residue before the CDR3 does, leaving the germline J gene to fill in the end. This sequence joins TRBV31 and TRBJ1-1, with TRBD1 matching 8 bases. In germline, CDR1 is GKSSPN, CDR2 SITVG. CDR3 length: 14 amino acids. J gave up 1 base and V 0 bases, and 1 base lay outside the gene matches. The sequenced part of the CDR3 DNA is TGTGCCTGGAGTCTAGGGACAGGGAACACAGAAGTCTTC. Translated, it gives CAWSLGTGNTEVF. The CDR3 as a whole reads CAWSLGTGNTEVFF.

To note about this clone: All gene names here are mouse names. The CDR3 end is not reached by the read, which stops 1 residue before it; the germline J gene fills it in. V is TRBV19 and J is TRBJ2-3, with D perhaps TRBD1 (6 bases). V dropped 5 bases and J dropped 0 bases, with 10 bases sitting between them. Germline V CDR1 and CDR2: FNHDT, SITEND (reference sequence). This CDR3 is 14 amino acids long. The chain's CDR3 is CASSTDSSAETLYF. Partial CDR3 DNA: TGTGCCAGCAGCACGGACAGTAGTGCAGAAACGCTGTAT.

This clone was picked up a small number of times. Gene names denote mouse genes. The read ends 1 residue shy of where the CDR3 ends; the end is completed using the germline J gene. This chain links TRBV2 with TRBJ1-1; 7 positions match TRBD1. The CDR3 loop spans 11 amino acids. CDR1 LGHNA and CDR2 YSYQKL come from the germline V gene. V gave up 4 bases and J gave up 8 bases; unmatched junction bases: 1. The CDR3 sequence is CASSPGQEVFF. CDR3 bases read: TGTGCCAGCAGCCCGGGACAGGAAGTCTTC.

Of note for this clone: The genes and germline here are from mouse. The read terminates 1 residue before the CDR3 end, so the remaining end is supplied by the germline J gene. The V gene is TRBV24, the J gene TRBJ2-1, with 9 bases identical to TRBD2. V gave up 3 bases and J gave up 5 bases; unmatched junction bases: 5. This CDR3 is built from 15 residues. CDR1 and CDR2 (germline): KGHTA, FRNEEI. Partial CDR3 DNA: TGTGCCAGCAGTCTCTGGGGGGGGCGCGATGCTGAGCAGTTC. Its protein is CASSLWGGRDAEQF. The full CDR3 protein reads CASSLWGGRDAEQFF.

To note about this clone: Gene names are the mouse ones. The CDR3 end falls 1 residue outside the read, so it is completed with the germline J gene. This chain uses TRBV13-2 with TRBJ2-1; 13 positions match TRBD2. The CDR3 is 14 residues long. With 5 bases clipped from V and 6 bases from J, the junction kept 2 bases outside the gene matches. Per the germline V gene, CDR1 is NNHNN and CDR2 is SYGAGS (reference sequence). Partial CDR3 DNA: TGTGCCAGCGGGGGGACTGGGGGGGTTGCTGAGCAGTTC. Translated: CASGGTGGVAEQF. The full CDR3 sequence reads CASGGTGGVAEQFF.

As concerns this clone: Germline and genes here are mouse. The DNA ends 1 residue before the CDR3 does, and the rest of the CDR3 is filled in from the germline J gene. The chain links TRBV13-3 to TRBJ1-4; tentatively, D is TRBD1 (5 bases). V dropped 5 bases and J dropped 1 base, with 6 bases sitting between them. The germline gives CDR1 NNHDY, CDR2 SYVADS. This CDR3 spans 13 amino acids. The CDR3 DNA, read in part, is TGTGCCAGCAGGGGGCCTTCCAACGAAAGATTATTT. Protein sequence: CASRGPSNERLF. The CDR3 in full is CASRGPSNERLFF.

This clone is categorized as medium-sized (0.01 to 0.1%). Here the gene names and germline are mouse. The read terminates 1 residue ahead of where the CDR3 ends, so the germline J gene completes it. The chain uses TRBV17 and TRBJ1-1; D perhaps matches TRBD1 (5 bases). Germline V gene sequence: CDR1 MNHDT, CDR2 YYDKIL. The V gene lost 5 bases and the J gene lost 1 base, with 5 bases spanning the gap. This CDR3 has 12 amino acids. The CDR3 protein is CASSQGNTEVFF. The sequenced part of the CDR3 DNA is TGTGCTAGCAGTCAGGGGAACACAGAAGTCTTC.

This clone was seen only a few times. Each gene name is a mouse one. The sequence runs out 1 residue before the end of the CDR3; the remainder is reconstructed from the germline J gene. The gene calls are TRBV12-2 and TRBJ1-4; D not resolved. This CDR3 has 15 amino acids. Trimming removed 0 bases at V and 4 bases at J, with 11 bases between. Germline V gene sequence: CDR1 SGHLS, CDR2 HYDKME. The CDR3 region is CASSLDAPGNERLFF. The sequenced part of the CDR3 DNA is TGTGCCAGCTCTCTCGACGCACCCGGCAACGAAAGATTATTT.

As regards this clone: Germline and genes here are mouse. Read data end 1 residue before the CDR3 end; the end is taken from the germline J gene. This chain connects TRBV3 to TRBJ2-7; D gene ambiguous. CDR1 and CDR2 from the germline V gene are SNHLY and FYNGKV (reference sequence). The CDR3 runs 13 residues. Trimming removed 3 bases at V and 0 bases at J, with 6 bases between. The sequenced CDR3 bases are TGTGCCAGCAGCTTTCGAAGCTCCTATGAACAGTAC. Its protein is CASSFRSSYEQY. The CDR3 in its entirety is CASSFRSSYEQYF.

This clone came up a few times. Mouse germline and gene names are used. From the germline J gene comes the end of the CDR3, since the read stops 1 residue before it. This chain links TRBV3 with TRBJ2-7, with 9 bases lining up with TRBD2. Germline V gene sequence: CDR1 SNHLY, CDR2 FYNGKV (reference sequence). V gave up 6 bases and J gave up 1 base; unmatched junction bases: 4. The CDR3 runs to 14 residues. Partial CDR3 DNA: TGTGCCAGCAGATCCGGGACTGGGTCCTATGAACAGTAC. Residues: CASRSGTGSYEQY. The full CDR3 is CASRSGTGSYEQYF.

This clone was detected a few times. Gene names and germline refer to mouse. The CDR3 end is not reached by the read, which stops 1 residue before it; the germline J gene fills it in. This chain uses TRBV26 with TRBJ1-2, with a tentative D call TRBD1 (6 bases). The V and J ends lost 5 bases and 0 bases respectively, with 7 bases between them. Germline V gives CDR1 KGHPV, CDR2 FQNQEV (reference sequence). This CDR3 has 13 amino acids. The CDR3 sequence is CASSGQTNSDYTF. CDR3 bases read: TGTGCCAGCAGTGGACAGACAAACTCCGACTACACC.

As for this clone: Gene names are the mouse ones. Coverage ceases 1 residue before the CDR3 finishes, and the germline J gene fills in the end. V gene TRBV3 combines with J gene TRBJ1-1; no reliable D call. Germline loops: CDR1 SNHLY, CDR2 FYNGKV (reference sequence). The V and J ends lost 2 bases and 1 base respectively, with 5 bases between them. The CDR3 runs to 13 residues. This CDR3 reads CASSLLGNTEVFF. The CDR3 bases that were read are TGTGCCAGCAGCTTACTGGGGAACACAGAAGTCTTC.

For this clone: A much larger clone lies a single base off, so this may be a read error. Here the gene names and germline are mouse. Read data end 1 residue before the CDR3 end; the end is taken from the germline J gene. The chain combines TRBV12-2 with TRBJ1-4; TRBD1 matches 7 bases. The CDR3 spans 14 residues. Germline CDR1 and CDR2: SGHLS and HYDKME. V dropped 2 bases and J dropped 3; count of bases not matched to a gene: 2. CDR3 bases read: TGTGCCAGCTCTCAGGGACAGCCCAACGAAAGATTATTT. Its protein product is CASSQGQPNERLF. The entire CDR3 protein is CASSQGQPNERLFF.

This clone occurred a few times. All gene names here are mouse names. The read terminates 1 residue before the CDR3 end, so the remaining end is supplied by the germline J gene. The V and J genes are TRBV1 and TRBJ2-7; no definite D call. The V end was cut by 3 bases, the J end by 3 bases, with 3 bases between. Per germline, CDR1 NSQYPW and CDR2 LRSPGD (reference sequence). This CDR3 has 11 residues. The CDR3 is CTCSAVYEQYF. Incomplete CDR3 DNA: TGCACCTGCAGTGCCGTCTATGAACAGTAC.

With respect to this clone: Genes and germline are mouse. The covered CDR3 bases are TGTGCCAGCAGCCAGGAAGGAGACACCCAGTAC. Its translation is CASSQEGDTQY. The full-length CDR3 reads as CASSQEGDTQYF. The V gene is TRBV26, the J gene TRBJ2-5; D unclear. The CDR3 end is not reached by the read, which stops 1 residue before it; the germline J gene fills it in. The CDR3 contains 12 residues. V lost 6 bases to trimming and J lost 5 bases, with 9 bases between them. Looked up from germline, CDR1 is KGHPV and CDR2 is FQNQEV (reference sequence).

For this clone: Any gene name here is a mouse gene name. The CDR3 end falls 1 residue outside the read, so it is completed with the germline J gene. The chain employs TRBV26 and TRBJ1-4; D is unresolved. The CDR3 totals 13 residues. Germline CDR1 is KGHPV and CDR2 is FQNQEV (reference sequence). Deletions cut 3 bases from V and 3 bases from J, with 5 bases between. This chain's CDR3 is CASSLQTNERLFF. CDR3 bases read: TGTGCCAGCAGTCTTCAAACCAACGAAAGATTATTT.

This clone was seen more than once but under ten times. Mouse gene names and germline throughout. The read stops 1 residue short of the end of the CDR3; the missing end is completed from the germline J gene. The genes are TRBV13-1 and TRBJ2-3, with no clear D. This CDR3 is built from 15 residues. The germline V gene encodes CDR1 NSHNY and CDR2 SYGAGN. V lost 2 bases to trimming and J lost 0 bases, with 10 bases between them. The DNA read from the CDR3 is TGTGCCAGCAGTGACTCACCCTTTAGTGCAGAAACGCTGTAT. Amino acids: CASSDSPFSAETLY. From start to end, the CDR3 is CASSDSPFSAETLYF.

This clone is termed large. Gene names are mouse gene names. The DNA ends 1 residue before the CDR3 does, and the rest of the CDR3 is filled in from the germline J gene. This chain uses TRBV26 with TRBJ2-7; 7 nucleotides match TRBD1. Trimming took 4 bases from V and 3 from J; bases not matched to a gene: 3. From germline, CDR1 is KGHPV and CDR2 FQNQEV (reference sequence). There are 13 residues in the CDR3. The CDR3 is CASSPGQSYEQYF. CDR3 DNA (partial): TGTGCCAGCAGTCCGGGACAGAGCTATGAACAGTAC.

Concerning this clone itself: Gene and germline names: mouse. The read falls 1 residue short of the CDR3 end, and the missing part is taken from the germline J gene. The V call is TRBV16, the J call TRBJ2-1; D call uncertain. The CDR3 loop spans 14 amino acids. V was cut by 2 bases and J by 1 base, with 6 bases left in between. CDR1 SGHSA and CDR2 FRNQAP come from the germline V gene. The sequenced part of the CDR3 DNA is TGTGCAAGCAGCTTAACACAGAACTATGCTGAGCAGTTC. Translated: CASSLTQNYAEQF. The complete CDR3 sequence is CASSLTQNYAEQFF.

About this clone itself: Gene names are the mouse ones. Coverage ceases 1 residue before the CDR3 finishes, and the germline J gene fills in the end. The gene calls are TRBV1 and TRBJ2-7; tentatively, D is TRBD2 (6 bases). Germline values: CDR1 NSQYPW, CDR2 LRSPGD (reference sequence). Trimming removed 1 base at V and 4 bases at J, with 8 bases between. The CDR3 has 13 residues. The sequenced CDR3 bases are TGCACCTGCAGTGCAGCCGGGGGGTATGAACAGTAC. Translating gives CTCSAAGGYEQY. The entire CDR3 protein is CTCSAAGGYEQYF. The variable domain in full, with the rest retrieved from reference TRBV1 and TRBJ2-7, is VTLLEQNPRWRLVPRGQAVNLRCILKNSQYPWMSWYQQDLQKQLQWLFTLRSPGDKEVKSLPGADYLATRVTDTELRLQVANMSQGRTLYCTCSAAGGYEQYFGPGTRLTVL.

With regard to this clone: Mouse names are used for the genes. The read ends 1 residue early relative to the CDR3; the germline J gene fills the gap. The chain recombines TRBV12-2 with TRBJ2-1; D may be TRBD2 (6 bases). The germline V and J ends were trimmed by 0 bases and 3 bases, with 11 bases remaining between them. The CDR3 is 15 residues long. The germline V gene encodes CDR1 SGHLS and CDR2 HYDKME. The DNA read from the CDR3 is TGTGCCAGCTCTCTCGGGCTGGGGTCCTATGCTGAGCAGTTC. Amino acid sequence: CASSLGLGSYAEQF. The entire CDR3 protein is CASSLGLGSYAEQFF.

As to this clone: Genes here carry mouse names. The read stops 1 residue short of the end of the CDR3; the missing end is completed from the germline J gene. The V call is TRBV26, the J call TRBJ2-5; D unclear. CDR3 length equals 12 residues. The germline CDR1 and CDR2 sequences are KGHPV and FQNQEV (reference sequence). The V gene lost 2 bases and the J gene lost 8 bases, with 8 bases spanning the gap. The CDR3 sequence: CASSLNGGTQYF. The sequenced part of the CDR3 DNA is TGTGCCAGCAGTCTGAACGGTGGCACCCAGTAC.

For this clone: This could be a read error, since a much larger clone is one nucleotide away. The gene symbols are mouse symbols. Read coverage stops 1 residue before the CDR3 terminus; the germline J gene supplies the remainder. Other DNA variants within this sample encode the same CDR3. This chain joins TRBV13-2 and TRBJ2-5; 14 nucleotides agree with TRBD2. Germline lookup yields CDR1 NNHNN and CDR2 SYGAGS (reference sequence). CDR3 length equals 16 residues. CDR3 sequence reads: CARGGGLGGREDTQYF. The DNA read from the CDR3 is TGTGCCCGCGGGGGGGGACTGGGGGGGCGCGAAGACACCCAGTAC.

Concerning this clone itself: Gene names and germline match the mouse. The sequence runs out 1 residue before the end of the CDR3; the remainder is reconstructed from the germline J gene. This chain connects TRBV24 to TRBJ1-2, with 7 bases fitting TRBD1. The V and J ends lost 4 bases and 3 bases, in that order; junction bases with no gene match: 5. The germline V gene has CDR1 KGHTA and CDR2 FRNEEI. There are 14 residues in the CDR3. The DNA read from the CDR3 is TGTGCCAGCAGTCCGACAGGGCTGGACTCCGACTACACC. Translating it yields CASSPTGLDSDYT. The full CDR3 is CASSPTGLDSDYTF.

This clone is judged medium-sized. Any gene name here is a mouse gene name. The read terminates 1 residue before the CDR3 end, so the remaining end is supplied by the germline J gene. V gene TRBV19 combines with J gene TRBJ1-1; D might be TRBD1 (5 bases). The germline V and J ends were trimmed by 2 bases and 4 bases, with 6 bases remaining between them. Germline lookup yields CDR1 FNHDT and CDR2 SITEND (reference sequence). This CDR3 region has 12 residues. The covered CDR3 bases are TGTGCCAGCAGTATGGGGCGCACAGAAGTCTTC. It specifies CASSMGRTEVF. The whole CDR3 sequence reads CASSMGRTEVFF.

A note on this clone: Mouse names are used for the genes. The read ends 1 residue before the CDR3 terminus; that terminus is restored from the germline J gene. The V and J genes are TRBV3 and TRBJ2-2; 12 nucleotides line up with TRBD2. With V trimmed by 3 bases and J by 3 bases, 5 bases remained unmatched. This CDR3 contains 17 residues. In germline, CDR1 is SNHLY, CDR2 FYNGKV (reference sequence). CDR3 in amino acids: CASSFDWGGAYTGQLYF. The DNA read from the CDR3 is TGTGCCAGCAGCTTCGACTGGGGGGGCGCGTACACCGGGCAGCTCTAC.